The clone carrying this T cell receptor beta chain has only a few counts. The protocol was immunoSEQ multiplex PCR, while the TCRdb copy is restricted to in-frame clones and leaves out a portion. The sample has 180,000 or so clones; around nine tenths are singletons. These data come from a study of blood T cell repertoires in COVID-19. As for the study in general: T cells, B-cell-depleted T cells, or PBMCs supplied cDNA or gDNA.

Sequencing was carried out using peripheral blood. This clonotype originated in a man between 70 and 80 years old with acute or convalescent COVID-19.

As DNA, the CDR3 is TGCGCCAGCAGCTGGAGGGGTGACAAGGATTACACAGATACGCAGTATTTT. This translates into CASSWRGDKDYTDTQYF. V usage is TRBV5-1 and J usage is TRBJ2-3; tentatively, D is TRBD2 (6 bases). The length of the CDR3 is 17 residues. Looked up from germline, CDR1 is SGHRS and CDR2 is YFSETQ. With 3 bases removed from V and 2 bases from J, the gap between germline ends came to 19 bases.